This record concerns one T cell receptor beta chain sequence. This clonotype was found many times. The antigen it recognizes is unknown. It has no much larger one-base neighbor in the sample; base qualities were not kept. V sheds 11 bases and J sheds 2 bases, leaving 13 bases between their ends. The CDR1 and CDR2 encoded by the germline V gene are SNHLY and FYNNEI. The CDR3 measures 12 amino acids from cysteine to phenylalanine. CDR3 DNA only is kept here, 36 bases in frame from base 1. Genomic DNA was used as template for profiling of TCR beta VDJ combinations and CDR3 sequences. An Illumina HiSeq 2000 was the platform used for TCR repertoire sequencing. The published analysis was carried out like this. Repertoire assessment relied on Simpson's diversity index, CDR3 size and DJ length profiles, and TRBV/TRBJ rearrangement plots. The most abundant DNA sequence in the deep sequencing data was defined as the immunodominant clone. CDR3 amino acid sequences were screened for sharing across subjects and were compared with published repertoires and the VDJdb database. TCRdb reanalyzed the raw reads on its own, using fastp at Q25 for trimming and MiXCR for clone calling, and kept in-frame beta chains. One record per CDR3 amino acid sequence lists the most common genes and DNA. These V and J calls originate from TCRdb's pipeline instead of the authors' own analysis. In all, the sample holds 200,000 or so distinct CDR3 sequences, and under 50% of those were seen once. The top ten clones comprise about 20% of the sample.

The record originates from a study of CD8+CD57+ T cells in acquired aplastic anemia (dated by TCRdb to 2016 to 2018). About the investigation overall: On average, sorted CD4+ and CD8+ cells yielded around 3.5 ug of extracted DNA, with a range of roughly 0.18 to 27.4 ug. A CD8+CD57+ expansion meant a frequency higher than the mean frequency seen in healthy subjects.

The patients picked for sequencing were ones in whom flow cytometry had shown an expansion of CD8+CD57+ cells. All patients had severe acquired aplastic anemia diagnosed by International Study of Aplastic Anemia and Agranulocytosis and Camitta criteria. At the time blood was sampled, none of the patients had received any therapy. In the study, sorted CD4+ and CD8+ blood T cells from patients with severe aplastic anemia and from healthy subjects underwent deep sequencing of TCR repertoires. Patients were enrolled under clinicaltrials.gov protocols 00001620, 01623167, 00001397, 00071045, 00081523 and 00961064 in the USA. Ficoll-Paque density gradient centrifugation was used to isolate peripheral blood mononuclear cells. Before DNA extraction, CD4+ and CD8+ T cells were sorted with FACS or magnetic beads. What the research found in general, with its limitations: About 30 CD8+ CDR3 sequences were found in both patients and controls but appeared to be highly expressed in patients and within the immunodominant clones of the patients. Between patients and healthy controls, no significant difference in CD8+ Simpson's diversity was found (P=0.060).

The receptor comes from a human donor with aplastic anemia. The chain links TRBV2 with TRBJ2-7; a weak D assignment points to TRBD1 (6 bases agree). The sequenced sample was sorted CD4+, CD8+, or CD8+CD57+ T cells (not recorded which) from PBMCs. DNA sequence: TGTGCCGGCGGACAGTCTACCTACGAGCAGTACTTC. Translated, it gives CAGGQSTYEQYF.